This is a list of T cell receptor beta chains from one sample in a study of breast tumors, draining lymph nodes, adjacent tissues. TCRdb recomputed calls from the multiplex PCR reads with MiXCR, one row per CDR3 protein. This sample yields approximately 200,000 distinct CDR3 sequences, of which roughly 31% are seen a single time; around 4.5% belongs to the top ten. Sequencing input: axillary lymph node tissue. These receptors were collected from a female donor with breast cancer. Some clones in this sample may be carry-over from other donors' samples. Each CDR3 is given with its conserved first and last residue. The D gene is left open where the match is weak. Not all rows give a size; the values are once, few, many and, for expanded clones, a class.

J: TRBJ1-2; length: 17; D: -; size: many; V: TRBV7-9; DNA: TGTGCCAGCAGCCCAGGTGGCGCAGGGCTACTTAGCTATGGCTACACCTTC; CDR3: CASSPGGAGLLSYGYTF
J: TRBJ2-7; length: 15; D: TRBD2; size: many; V: TRBV9; DNA: TGTGCCAGCAGCGTAGAGCCTAGCGGGAGCTACGAGCAGTACTTC; CDR3: CASSVEPSGSYEQYF
J: TRBJ1-1; length: 14; D: TRBD1; size: -; V: TRBV27; DNA: TGTGCCAGCAGTTGGGCAGGGGGGAACACTGAAGCTTTCTTT; CDR3: CASSWAGGNTEAFF
J: TRBJ2-1; length: 14; D: -; size: few; V: TRBV6-5; DNA: TGTGCCAGCAGTCACTCGGCGGGATGGAATGAGCAGTTCTTC; CDR3: CASSHSAGWNEQFF
J: TRBJ2-1; length: 15; D: -; size: many; V: TRBV7-8; DNA: TGTGCCAGCAACCACTACGGGATCTCCTACAATGAGCAGTTCTTC; CDR3: CASNHYGISYNEQFF
J: TRBJ2-3; length: 16; D: -; size: many; V: TRBV7-2; DNA: TGTGCCAGCAGCTTGAACAGGGGAGGGTTTGGGGATACGCAGTATTTT; CDR3: CASSLNRGGFGDTQYF
J: TRBJ2-7; length: 14; D: -; size: -; V: TRBV5-5; DNA: TGTGCCAGCAGCCCAGATTCGGGCTCCCTTAAGCAGTACTTC; CDR3: CASSPDSGSLKQYF
J: TRBJ2-7; length: 14; D: TRBD1; size: many; V: TRBV5-1; DNA: TGCGCCAGCAGCTGGGGACAGGGGTTCCACGAGCAGTACTTC; CDR3: CASSWGQGFHEQYF
J: TRBJ1-6; length: 13; D: -; size: many; V: TRBV3-1; DNA: TGTGCCAGCAGCTTTACAGGGACTTCACCCCTCCACTTT; CDR3: CASSFTGTSPLHF
J: TRBJ2-1; length: 13; D: -; size: many; V: TRBV19; DNA: TGTGCCAGTAGCGACACGTACTACAATGAGCAGTTCTTC; CDR3: CASSDTYYNEQFF
J: TRBJ2-5; length: 15; D: TRBD1; size: many; V: TRBV12-3/TRBV12-4; DNA: TGTGCCAGCAGCCCCCGGACAGGGTGGGGGGAGACCCAGTACTTC; CDR3: CASSPRTGWGETQYF
J: TRBJ2-7; length: 17; D: TRBD2; size: many; V: TRBV24-1; DNA: TGTGCCACCAGTGCCGGGACTAGCGGGGGGCTCTCCTACGAGCAGTACTTC; CDR3: CATSAGTSGGLSYEQYF
J: TRBJ1-1; length: 15; D: -; size: once; V: TRBV6-5; DNA: TGTGCCAGCAATACCGTCGGACAGATGAACACTGAAGCTTTCTTT; CDR3: CASNTVGQMNTEAFF
J: TRBJ2-5; length: 14; D: -; size: many; V: TRBV20-1; DNA: TGCAGTGCTACGAAGACGGGAGTGGGCGAGACCCAGTACTTC; CDR3: CSATKTGVGETQYF
J: TRBJ2-3; length: 13; D: -; size: many; V: TRBV6-4; DNA: TGTGGCAGCAGTGACCAAGGCACAGATACGCAGTATTTT; CDR3: CGSSDQGTDTQYF
J: TRBJ2-7; length: 17; D: TRBD2; size: once; V: TRBV24-1; DNA: TGTGCCACCAGTGATCCTGGAGGGGACTACAGCTCCTACGAGCAGTACTTC; CDR3: CATSDPGGDYSSYEQYF
J: TRBJ1-4; length: 15; D: -; size: many; V: TRBV13; DNA: TGTGCCAGCAGCTTAACCGGGGCTGCTAATGAAAAACTGTTTTTT; CDR3: CASSLTGAANEKLFF
J: TRBJ2-3; length: 16; D: TRBD2; size: many; V: TRBV30; DNA: TGTGCCTGGAGTACAGGGACTAGCGGGTTACAGGATACGCAGTATTTT; CDR3: CAWSTGTSGLQDTQYF
J: TRBJ2-5; length: 14; D: TRBD1; size: -; V: TRBV5-1; DNA: TGCGCCAGCAGCAATACAGGGGGCGCAGACACCCAGTACTTC; CDR3: CASSNTGGADTQYF
J: TRBJ2-5; length: 13; D: TRBD2; size: -; V: TRBV20-1; DNA: TGCAGTGCTAACCGAGCGGGGGGGAAGACCCAGTACTTC; CDR3: CSANRAGGKTQYF
J: TRBJ1-2; length: 14; D: TRBD1; size: many; V: TRBV5-1; DNA: TGCGCCAGCAGCTTGACGGGACAGCGAACTGGCTACACCTTC; CDR3: CASSLTGQRTGYTF
J: TRBJ1-4; length: 13; D: -; size: once; V: TRBV12-3/TRBV12-4; DNA: TGTGCCAGCATTCGCGGGGGCTCTGAAAAACTGTTTTTT; CDR3: CASIRGGSEKLFF
J: TRBJ2-3; length: 13; D: -; size: many; V: TRBV18; DNA: TGTGCCAGCTCACCAGCGGACCAAGCGGCGCAGTATTTT; CDR3: CASSPADQAAQYF
J: TRBJ1-6; length: 15; D: -; size: many; V: TRBV30; DNA: TGTGCCTGGAGTGTAGGCCCATCCCTTGGTTCACCCCTCCACTTT; CDR3: CAWSVGPSLGSPLHF
J: TRBJ1-4; length: 15; D: -; size: many; V: TRBV5-4; DNA: TGTGCCAGCAGCTTGTTTGGGGGAACTAATGAAAAACTGTTTTTT; CDR3: CASSLFGGTNEKLFF
J: TRBJ2-3; length: 15; D: TRBD2; size: many; V: TRBV10-2; DNA: TGCGCCAGCAGTGAGGGTAGCGGGGGGGTAGATACGCAGTATTTT; CDR3: CASSEGSGGVDTQYF
J: TRBJ1-4; length: 15; D: -; size: many; V: TRBV4-1; DNA: TGCGCCAGCAGCCAAGGAGCACCAACTAATGAAAAACTGTTTTTT; CDR3: CASSQGAPTNEKLFF
J: TRBJ1-3; length: 18; D: -; size: -; V: TRBV6-6; DNA: TGTGCCAGCCGGCGCCCCACGGACCGCTTAGCCTCTGGAAACACCATATATTTT; CDR3: CASRRPTDRLASGNTIYF
J: TRBJ1-2; length: 16; D: TRBD1; size: -; V: TRBV19; DNA: TGTGCCAGTAGTGCCGAGGGGACAGGGTCTAACTATGGCTACACCTTC; CDR3: CASSAEGTGSNYGYTF
J: TRBJ1-1; length: 13; D: -; size: few; V: TRBV12-3/TRBV12-4; DNA: TGTGCCAGCAGTTTCGGCGGTGACACTGAAGCTTTCTTT; CDR3: CASSFGGDTEAFF
J: TRBJ2-4; length: 14; D: -; size: few; V: TRBV5-5; DNA: TGTGCCAGCAGCTTGGACTCCATCGAAAACATTCAGTACTTC; CDR3: CASSLDSIENIQYF
J: TRBJ2-1; length: 17; D: -; size: few; V: TRBV27; DNA: TGTGCCAGCAGTTCCTCTCCTCCAGGAATTTCCTACAATGAGCAGTTCTTC; CDR3: CASSSSPPGISYNEQFF
J: TRBJ2-1; length: 15; D: -; size: many; V: TRBV28; DNA: TGTGCCAGCAGAAGGGGGGGTCCCTCCTACAATGAGCAGTTCTTC; CDR3: CASRRGGPSYNEQFF
J: TRBJ2-1; length: 17; D: TRBD2; size: many; V: TRBV20-1; DNA: TGCAGTGCTAGAGTCCCGACTAGCGGGAGGACATACAATGAGCAGTTCTTC; CDR3: CSARVPTSGRTYNEQFF
J: TRBJ2-3; length: 14; D: -; size: many; V: TRBV9; DNA: TGTGCCAGCAGCGGAGGGAGTGGAACAGATACGCAGTATTTT; CDR3: CASSGGSGTDTQYF
J: TRBJ2-1; length: 13; D: -; size: many; V: TRBV19; DNA: TGTGCCAGTAGTATCGCCCAGAACAATGAGCAGTTCTTC; CDR3: CASSIAQNNEQFF
J: TRBJ1-1; length: 15; D: -; size: few; V: TRBV29-1; DNA: TGCAGCGTCCGGAGGGGGGGTAGAGGGGACCCTGAAGCTTTCTTT; CDR3: CSVRRGGRGDPEAFF
J: TRBJ2-5; length: 16; D: TRBD2; size: -; V: TRBV7-8; DNA: TGTGCCAGCAGCTCAAGGGAAGGACTAGCGGGAGAGACCCAGTACTTC; CDR3: CASSSREGLAGETQYF
J: TRBJ2-1; length: 13; D: -; size: once; V: TRBV29-1; DNA: TGCAGCGTGCGTAGGACAGTTTACAATGAGCAGTTCTTC; CDR3: CSVRRTVYNEQFF
J: TRBJ1-1; length: 13; D: TRBD1; size: few; V: TRBV9; DNA: TGTGCCAGCAGCTACAGGGGACACACTGAAGCTTTCTTT; CDR3: CASSYRGHTEAFF
J: TRBJ1-1; length: 15; D: -; size: -; V: TRBV10-3; DNA: TGTGCCATCAGGGAAACAGAGTGGGGGAACACTGAAGCTTTCTTT; CDR3: CAIRETEWGNTEAFF
J: TRBJ2-1; length: 14; D: -; size: many; V: TRBV7-8; DNA: TGTGCCAGCACCCTAAATCAGGGGTACAATGAGCAGTTCTTC; CDR3: CASTLNQGYNEQFF
J: TRBJ2-2; length: 14; D: -; size: many; V: TRBV5-1; DNA: TGCGCCAGCAGCCAAGGACTATACGCCGGGGAGCTGTTTTTT; CDR3: CASSQGLYAGELFF
J: TRBJ1-3; length: 16; D: TRBD1; size: many; V: TRBV7-8; DNA: TGTGCCAGCAGCTTACTGACAGGGGGCGCTGGAAACACCATATATTTT; CDR3: CASSLLTGGAGNTIYF
J: TRBJ1-5; length: 13; D: -; size: -; V: TRBV12-3/TRBV12-4; DNA: TGTGCCAGCAGTTTAAGGAGGGGAGAGACCCAGCATTTT; CDR3: CASSLRRGETQHF
J: TRBJ2-1; length: 15; D: -; size: many; V: TRBV25-1; DNA: TGTGCCAGCAGTACCCTCCGGGACGGCCACAATGAGCAGTTCTTC; CDR3: CASSTLRDGHNEQFF
J: TRBJ2-3; length: 13; D: TRBD2; size: many; V: TRBV7-9; DNA: TGTGCCAGCAAGCGGGACAGCACAGATACGCAGTATTTT; CDR3: CASKRDSTDTQYF
J: TRBJ2-2; length: 16; D: -; size: many; V: TRBV7-2; DNA: TGTGCCAGCAGCTTAGGTTGGGGGCCTAACACCGGGGAGCTGTTTTTT; CDR3: CASSLGWGPNTGELFF
J: TRBJ2-2; length: 13; D: -; size: -; V: TRBV20-1; DNA: TGCAGTGCTAGAGGGACCTCGACAGGGGAGCTGTTTTTT; CDR3: CSARGTSTGELFF
J: TRBJ2-3; length: 13; D: -; size: many; V: TRBV7-2; DNA: TGTGCCAGCAGCTTAGGTTCGCGGGGTACGCAGTATTTT; CDR3: CASSLGSRGTQYF
J: TRBJ1-3; length: 14; D: TRBD1; size: many; V: TRBV12-3/TRBV12-4; DNA: TGTGCCAGCAGCGGGACAGGGTCGGGAAACACCATATATTTT; CDR3: CASSGTGSGNTIYF
J: TRBJ2-3; length: 14; D: -; size: once; V: TRBV7-3; DNA: TGTGCCAGCAGCCTAGGCAGTAGCGCAGATACGCAGTATTTT; CDR3: CASSLGSSADTQYF
J: TRBJ2-2; length: 15; D: -; size: many; V: TRBV24-1; DNA: TGTGCCACCAGCAAACGGGGGAGTAACACCGGGGAGCTGTTTTTT; CDR3: CATSKRGSNTGELFF
J: TRBJ2-3; length: 16; D: TRBD2; size: many; V: TRBV7-3; DNA: TGTGCCAGCAGCTTGACTAGCGGGGGGAACACAGATACGCAGTATTTT; CDR3: CASSLTSGGNTDTQYF
J: TRBJ1-2; length: 14; D: -; size: many; V: TRBV5-1; DNA: TGCGCCAGCAGCTCCACAGTCGGATCCTATGGCTACACCTTC; CDR3: CASSSTVGSYGYTF
J: TRBJ2-5; length: 15; D: TRBD1; size: many; V: TRBV18; DNA: TGTGCCAGCTCACCCGGGGACAGCAACCAAGAGACCCAGTACTTC; CDR3: CASSPGDSNQETQYF
J: TRBJ1-6; length: 11; D: -; size: -; V: TRBV7-2; DNA: TGTGCCAGCAGGGTTGATTCACCCCTCCACTTT; CDR3: CASRVDSPLHF
J: TRBJ1-3; length: 15; D: -; size: -; V: TRBV7-9; DNA: TGTGCCAGCAGTCCGACAGGCTCCTCTGGAAACACCATATATTTT; CDR3: CASSPTGSSGNTIYF
J: TRBJ1-3; length: 13; D: TRBD1; size: -; V: TRBV6-5; DNA: TGTGCCAGCCGGGACAGGGACGGAAACACCATATATTTT; CDR3: CASRDRDGNTIYF